The subject of this entry is one T cell receptor (beta chain). What it binds is unknown. PCR was performed using 60 Vbeta and 13 Jbeta primers. Clones were read by immunoSEQ multiplex PCR, and TCRdb kept only the in-frame ones, dropping some. This repertoire comprises about 52,000 clones; its ten largest clones make up approximately 13%. The CDR3 has 14 amino acids. After removal of 8 bases from V and 3 bases from J, the junction contained 8 bases not matched to a gene. Germline-derived CDR1 and CDR2 are SGHAT and FQNNGV. This entry belongs to a study of cytomegalovirus exposure and HLA in healthy donors. Study summary: Earlier findings included approximately 120 million unique TCR beta sequences obtained from about 179 million T cells.

Study-wide results and caveats: In a later analysis, at a false discovery rate of 0.05, over 15,000 TCR beta sequences were associated with HLA alleles. Specific recognition of CMV antigens was confirmed in vitro for a few chains (all CMV-associated). Later, TCR association rates were found to vary by HLA locus, highest for DRB1 and lowest for HLA-C.

This chain uses TRBV11-2 with TRBJ1-1, with 8 nucleotides matching TRBD1. This TCR derives from a woman aged 55-70 years in good health and CMV-seropositive. The specimen sequenced was PBMCs. This CDR3 reads CASRQGQVDTEAFF. CDR3 nucleotide sequence: TGTGCCAGCCGCCAGGGACAGGTGGACACTGAAGCTTTCTTT.